The next 3 T cell receptor beta chains were all read from a single sample in a study of cytomegalovirus exposure and HLA in healthy donors. Primers: 60 Vbeta forward and 13 Jbeta reverse. The table came from immunoSEQ multiplex PCR; TCRdb's copy has only in-frame clones and leaves some out. The table records about 160,000 clones, around three quarters of them present only once. Sequenced: PBMCs. These receptors were collected from a middle-aged man in good health and CMV-seropositive.

J is TRBJ2-1 and V is TRBV4-3, with TRBD2 as a possible D gene (6 bases). The CDR3 runs to 16 residues. Germline V gives CDR1 LGHNA, CDR2 YSLEER. The V gene lost 1 base and the J gene lost 1 base, with 11 bases spanning the gap. CDR3 residues: CASSQVAGSSYNEQFF. Here the CDR3 DNA reads TGCGCCAGCAGCCAAGTCGCGGGGAGTTCCTACAATGAGCAGTTCTTC.

The chain has TRBV7-9 and TRBJ2-3; 9 nucleotides align to TRBD2. Looked up from germline, CDR1 is SEHNR and CDR2 is FQNEAQ (reference sequence). The junction had 1 base not matched to a gene; V was cut back by 4 bases and J by 2 bases. The CDR3 is 14 residues long. CDR3: CASSSSGNTDTQYF. The DNA of the CDR3 is TGTGCCAGCAGCTCTAGCGGGAACACAGATACGCAGTATTTT.

The chain couples TRBV5-6 to TRBJ2-5; 9 bases align to TRBD1. The CDR3 loop spans 15 amino acids. Germline V gene data show CDR1 as SGHDT and CDR2 as YYEEEE. V was pared by 5 bases and J by 4 bases, with 9 bases of the junction left unmatched. This CDR3 reads CASSRPGQGVETQYF. CDR3 nucleotides: TGTGCCAGCAGTAGGCCGGGACAGGGAGTAGAGACCCAGTACTTC.